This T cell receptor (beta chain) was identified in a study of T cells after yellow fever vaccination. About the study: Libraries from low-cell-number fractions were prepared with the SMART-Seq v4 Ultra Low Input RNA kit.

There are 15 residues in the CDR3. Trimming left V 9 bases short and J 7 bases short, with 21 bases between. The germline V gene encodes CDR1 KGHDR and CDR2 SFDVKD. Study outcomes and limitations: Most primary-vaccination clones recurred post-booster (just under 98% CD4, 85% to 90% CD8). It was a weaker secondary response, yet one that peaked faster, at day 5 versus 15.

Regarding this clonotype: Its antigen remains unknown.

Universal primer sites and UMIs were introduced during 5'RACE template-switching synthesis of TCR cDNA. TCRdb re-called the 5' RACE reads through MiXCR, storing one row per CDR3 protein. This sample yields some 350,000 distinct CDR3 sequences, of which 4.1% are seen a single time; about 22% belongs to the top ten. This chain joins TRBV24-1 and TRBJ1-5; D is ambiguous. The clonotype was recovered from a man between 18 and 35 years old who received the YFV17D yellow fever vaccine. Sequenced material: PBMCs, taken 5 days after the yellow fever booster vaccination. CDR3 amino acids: CATYGPEPNIQPQHF. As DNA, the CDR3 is TGTGCCACCTACGGCCCTGAACCCAACATCCAGCCCCAGCATTTT.